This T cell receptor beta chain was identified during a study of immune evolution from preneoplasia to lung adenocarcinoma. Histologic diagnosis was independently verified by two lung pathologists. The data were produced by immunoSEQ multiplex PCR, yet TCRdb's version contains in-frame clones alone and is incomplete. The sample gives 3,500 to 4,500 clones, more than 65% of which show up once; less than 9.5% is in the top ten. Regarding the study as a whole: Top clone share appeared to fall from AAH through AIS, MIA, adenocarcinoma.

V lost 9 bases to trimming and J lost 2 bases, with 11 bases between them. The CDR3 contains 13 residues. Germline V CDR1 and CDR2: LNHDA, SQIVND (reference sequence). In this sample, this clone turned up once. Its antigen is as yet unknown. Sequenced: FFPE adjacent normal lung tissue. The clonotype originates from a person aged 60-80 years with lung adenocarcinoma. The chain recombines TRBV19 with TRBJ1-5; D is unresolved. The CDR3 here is CASKYEGNQPQHF. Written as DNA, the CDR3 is TGTGCCAGCAAGTATGAGGGCAATCAGCCCCAGCATTTT.